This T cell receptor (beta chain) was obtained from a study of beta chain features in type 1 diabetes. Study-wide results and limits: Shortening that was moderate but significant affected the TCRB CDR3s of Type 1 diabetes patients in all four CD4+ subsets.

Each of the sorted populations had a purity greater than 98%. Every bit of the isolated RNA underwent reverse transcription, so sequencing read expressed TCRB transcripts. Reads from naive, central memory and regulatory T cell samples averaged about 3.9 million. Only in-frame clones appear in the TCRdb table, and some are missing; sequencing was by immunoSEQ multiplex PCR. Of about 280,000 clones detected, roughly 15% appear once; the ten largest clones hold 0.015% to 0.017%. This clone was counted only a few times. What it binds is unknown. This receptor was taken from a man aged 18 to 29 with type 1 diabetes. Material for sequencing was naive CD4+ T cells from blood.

CDR3 coding DNA: TGCGCCAGCAGCCTGATACAGGGGGCGCGCTACGAGCAGTACTTC. As protein: CASSLIQGARYEQYF. This rearrangement joins TRBV5-1 to TRBJ2-7, with TRBD1 identical over 9 bases. Trimming cost V 4 bases and J 3 bases; bases outside gene matches: 8. The CDR3 is 15 residues long. The V gene's germline CDR1 is SGHRS and CDR2 YFSETQ.